This is a list of T cell receptor beta chains from one sample in a study of blood T cell repertoires in COVID-19. Data came from immunoSEQ multiplex PCR; TCRdb stores just in-frame clones and leaves some out. The sample shows roughly 54,000 clones, about 90% of them seen only once. The source material was peripheral blood. The receptors stem from a woman aged 60-75 years with active or convalescent COVID-19. Both conserved end residues are part of each CDR3. Fields, in order: V gene, clone size, J gene, D gene, CDR3 protein, CDR3 DNA. A D gene is named only where the DNA matches it firmly. Some rows have no size entry. The others give once, few or many, or a class for an expanded clone.

TRBV10-3	-	TRBJ1-6	-	CAISESPGSSYNSPLHF	TGTGCCATCAGTGAGTCGCCAGGGTCGAGTTATAATTCACCCCTCCACTTT
TRBV7-7	-	TRBJ1-1	-	CASSLDRDTEAFF	TGTGCCAGCAGCTTAGACAGGGACACTGAAGCTTTCTTT
TRBV6-2/TRBV6-3	-	TRBJ2-5	TRBD2	CASSLGLGQETQYF	TGTGCCAGCAGCCTGGGACTAGGGCAAGAGACCCAGTACTTC
TRBV7-8	-	TRBJ2-7	TRBD2	CASSIRLAAYEQYF	TGTGCCAGCAGCATCCGACTAGCGGCCTACGAGCAGTACTTC
TRBV5-1	-	TRBJ1-4	-	CASSSQGTNEKLFF	TGCGCCAGCAGCTCACAGGGAACTAATGAAAAACTGTTTTTT
TRBV18	-	TRBJ1-5	TRBD1	CASSSSTGGWQPQHF	TGTGCCAGCTCATCATCGACAGGGGGCTGGCAGCCCCAGCATTTT
TRBV2	-	TRBJ2-7	-	CASKYAAYEQYF	TGTGCCAGCAAGTATGCAGCCTACGAGCAGTACTTC
TRBV25-1	-	TRBJ2-7	-	CASSETTGHREQYF	TGTGCCAGCAGTGAGACGACAGGTCACCGCGAGCAGTACTTC
TRBV7-9	-	TRBJ1-2	-	CASSSDRYLVSYGYTF	TGTGCCAGCAGCTCGGACAGATACTTAGTCTCCTATGGCTACACCTTC
TRBV29-1	-	TRBJ2-1	-	CSVIRGEQFF	TGCAGCGTTATACGGGGTGAGCAGTTCTTC
TRBV5-4	-	TRBJ2-7	TRBD1	CASSLQGAHEQYF	TGTGCCAGCAGCCTACAGGGGGCCCACGAGCAGTACTTC
TRBV9	once	TRBJ2-3	TRBD1	CASSVRDQGVTDTQYF	TGTGCCAGCAGCGTAAGGGATCAGGGGGTGACAGATACGCAGTATTTT
TRBV21-1	few	TRBJ1-3	-	CASEVEGTFSGNTIYF	TGTGCCAGCGAGGTGGAGGGGACCTTCTCTGGAAACACCATATATTTT